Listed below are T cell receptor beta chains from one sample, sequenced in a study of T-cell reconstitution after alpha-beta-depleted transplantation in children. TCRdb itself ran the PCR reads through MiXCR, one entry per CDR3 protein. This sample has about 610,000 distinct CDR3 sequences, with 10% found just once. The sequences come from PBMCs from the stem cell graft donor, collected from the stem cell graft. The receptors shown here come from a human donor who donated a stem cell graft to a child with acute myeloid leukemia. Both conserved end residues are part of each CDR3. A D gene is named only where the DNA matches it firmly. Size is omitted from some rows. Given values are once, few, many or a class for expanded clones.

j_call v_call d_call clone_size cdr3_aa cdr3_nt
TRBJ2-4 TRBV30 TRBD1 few CAWSVHGTEIAKNIQYF TGTGCCTGGAGTGTACATGGGACAGAGATAGCCAAAAACATTCAGTACTTC
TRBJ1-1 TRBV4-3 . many CASSQDRGVAEAFF TGCGCCAGCAGCCAAGACAGGGGAGTCGCTGAAGCTTTCTTT
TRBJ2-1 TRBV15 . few CATLGQSSYNEQFF TGTGCCACCCTGGGACAAAGCTCCTACAATGAGCAGTTCTTC
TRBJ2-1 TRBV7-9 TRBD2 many CASSPPGLAYEQFF TGTGCCAGCAGCCCGCCGGGACTAGCATATGAGCAGTTCTTC
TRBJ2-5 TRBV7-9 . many CASSSGTLETQYF TGTGCCAGCAGCTCCGGGACCTTAGAGACCCAGTACTTC
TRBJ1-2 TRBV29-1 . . CSVDKSIYGYTF TGCAGCGTTGATAAATCAATCTATGGCTACACCTTC
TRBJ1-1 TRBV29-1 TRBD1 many CSVEGDRYTEAFF TGCAGCGTTGAAGGGGACAGGTACACTGAAGCTTTCTTT
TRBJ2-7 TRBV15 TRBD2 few CATSRDVLAGVGSYEQYF TGTGCCACCAGCAGAGATGTACTAGCGGGAGTCGGGTCCTACGAGCAGTACTTC
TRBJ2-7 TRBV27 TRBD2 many CASSYKTSGPWVYEQYF TGTGCCAGCAGCTACAAAACTAGCGGGCCCTGGGTCTACGAGCAGTACTTC
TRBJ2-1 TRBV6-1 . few CASSGRRQSSYNEQFF TGTGCCAGCTCGGGCCGGAGACAGAGCTCCTACAATGAGCAGTTCTTC
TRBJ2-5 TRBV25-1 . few CASNDYERGETQYF TGTGCCAGCAACGACTACGAGAGGGGAGAGACCCAGTACTTC
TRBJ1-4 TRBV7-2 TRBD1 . CASSHTRTGRVNEKLFF TGTGCCAGCAGCCACACCCGGACAGGCAGAGTAAATGAAAAACTGTTTTTT
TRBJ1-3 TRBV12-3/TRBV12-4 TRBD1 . CASSLPGGANTIYF TGTGCCAGCAGTTTGCCAGGGGGTGCAAACACCATATATTTT
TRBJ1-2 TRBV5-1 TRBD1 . CASSLERAGQGLGGYTF TGCGCCAGCAGCTTGGAGAGAGCGGGACAGGGGTTAGGAGGCTACACCTTC
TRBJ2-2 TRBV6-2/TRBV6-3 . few CASKTDMPGELFF TGTGCCAGCAAAACGGATATGCCCGGGGAGCTGTTTTTT
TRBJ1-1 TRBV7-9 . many CASSSGHPTFF TGTGCCAGCAGCTCAGGCCATCCGACTTTCTTT
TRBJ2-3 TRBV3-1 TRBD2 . CASSQDPVGGRKTDTQYF TGTGCCAGCAGCCAAGATCCGGTCGGCGGGAGGAAAACAGATACGCAGTATTTT
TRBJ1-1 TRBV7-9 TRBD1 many CASTLPDRGGNTEAFF TGTGCCAGCACCTTACCAGACAGGGGTGGGAACACTGAAGCTTTCTTT
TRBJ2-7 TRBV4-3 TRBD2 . CASSQEEGLAPNEQYF TGCGCCAGCAGCCAAGAGGAGGGACTAGCCCCAAACGAGCAGTACTTC
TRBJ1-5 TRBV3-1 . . CTFSLARGERQPQHF TGTACCTTCAGTTTAGCAAGGGGAGAAAGGCAGCCCCAGCATTTT
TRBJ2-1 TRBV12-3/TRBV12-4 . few CASSYRGSPGNEQFF TGTGCCAGCAGTTACCGCGGTAGCCCGGGGAATGAGCAGTTCTTC
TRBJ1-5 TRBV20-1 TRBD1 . CSAHRGLNQPQHF TGCAGTGCCCACAGGGGTCTCAATCAGCCCCAGCATTTT
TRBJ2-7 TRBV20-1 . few CSAVPAGFSSEQYF TGCAGTGCCGTGCCCGCAGGGTTTTCAAGCGAGCAGTACTTC
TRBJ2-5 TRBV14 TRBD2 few CASSQTVAGGRQETQYF TGTGCCAGCAGCCAAACAGTAGCGGGAGGGCGCCAAGAGACCCAGTACTTC
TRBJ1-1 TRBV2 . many CASHPDLTGWDTEAFF TGTGCCAGCCACCCCGACCTTACCGGGTGGGACACTGAAGCTTTCTTT
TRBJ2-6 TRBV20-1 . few CSALSSQSSGANVLTF TGCAGTGCTCTCAGCTCACAGAGCTCTGGGGCCAACGTCCTGACTTTC
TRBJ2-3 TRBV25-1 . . CASSNFEEGDTQYF TGTGCCAGCAGTAACTTCGAGGAAGGGGATACGCAGTATTTT
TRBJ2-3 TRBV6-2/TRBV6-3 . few CAARDPPTDTQYF TGTGCCGCCCGGGATCCCCCGACAGATACGCAGTATTTT
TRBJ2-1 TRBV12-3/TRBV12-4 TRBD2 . CASSLGTSGYYNEQFF TGTGCCAGCAGTTTAGGGACTAGCGGCTATTACAATGAGCAGTTCTTC
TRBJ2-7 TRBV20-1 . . CSASNPRQGSMWYEQYF TGCAGTGCCTCGAACCCCAGGCAGGGATCGATGTGGTACGAGCAGTACTTC
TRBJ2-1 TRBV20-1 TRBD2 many CSASSGRAYEQFF TGCAGTGCTAGTAGCGGGAGGGCCTATGAGCAGTTCTTC
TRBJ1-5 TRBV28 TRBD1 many CAGKGAGGLGNQPQHF TGTGCCGGAAAGGGGGCAGGGGGCCTTGGAAATCAGCCCCAGCATTTT
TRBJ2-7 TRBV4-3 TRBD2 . CASSQDGLAGEYEQYF TGCGCCAGCAGCCAAGATGGGCTAGCGGGAGAGTACGAGCAGTACTTC
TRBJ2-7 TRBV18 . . CASSPLVSYEQYF TGTGCCAGCTCACCATTGGTCTCCTACGAGCAGTACTTC
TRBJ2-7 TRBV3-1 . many CASSLKLEQYF TGTGCCAGCAGCCTTAAACTGGAGCAGTACTTC
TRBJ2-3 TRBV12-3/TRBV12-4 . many CASSPRRLTDTQYF TGTGCCAGCAGCCCAAGGAGACTAACAGATACGCAGTATTTT
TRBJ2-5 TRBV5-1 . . CASSPAAGKRETQYF TGCGCCAGCAGCCCCGCGGCCGGGAAACGGGAGACCCAGTACTTC
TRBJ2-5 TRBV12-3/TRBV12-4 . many CASNAGGPWETQYF TGTGCCAGCAACGCCGGGGGCCCATGGGAGACCCAGTACTTC
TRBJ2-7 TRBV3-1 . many CASSRAGRYEQYF TGTGCCAGCAGCCGGGCGGGGCGGTACGAGCAGTACTTC
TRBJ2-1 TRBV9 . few CASSVGATRGPENEQFF TGTGCCAGCAGCGTAGGGGCCACTAGGGGCCCGGAGAATGAGCAGTTCTTC
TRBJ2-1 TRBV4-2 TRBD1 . CASSQGDRGSYNEQFF TGTGCCAGCAGCCAGGGAGACAGGGGCTCCTACAATGAGCAGTTCTTC
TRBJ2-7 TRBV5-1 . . CASSPAPDEQYF TGCGCCAGCAGCCCAGCCCCGGACGAGCAGTACTTC
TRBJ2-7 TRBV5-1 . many CASSQDLGPYPEQYF TGCGCCAGCAGCCAAGACCTGGGGCCCTACCCCGAGCAGTACTTC
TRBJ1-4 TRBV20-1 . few CSAPDQGGDEKLFF TGCAGTGCTCCCGATCAGGGCGGGGACGAAAAACTGTTTTTT
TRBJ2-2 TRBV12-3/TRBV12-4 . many CASSHGISTDAGELFF TGTGCCAGCAGCCACGGGATCTCAACGGACGCCGGGGAGCTGTTTTTT
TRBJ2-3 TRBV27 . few CASSPLGLAEDTQYF TGTGCCAGCAGTCCCCTGGGGCTAGCAGAAGATACGCAGTATTTT
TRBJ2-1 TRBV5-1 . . CASSLDGSTNEQFF TGCGCCAGCAGCTTGGACGGGAGTACAAATGAGCAGTTCTTC
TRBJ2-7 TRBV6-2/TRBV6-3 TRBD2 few CASSTGTSGRYEQYF TGTGCCAGCAGCACCGGGACTAGCGGGAGGTACGAGCAGTACTTC
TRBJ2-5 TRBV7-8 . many CASSPGSWDYQETQYF TGTGCCAGCAGCCCCGGGTCATGGGACTACCAAGAGACCCAGTACTTC
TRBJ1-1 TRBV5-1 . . CASSLATGPVEAFF TGCGCCAGCAGCTTGGCGACAGGTCCGGTTGAAGCTTTCTTT
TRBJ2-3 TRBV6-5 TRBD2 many CASSSAGGLTDTQYF TGTGCCAGCAGTTCGGCGGGAGGCCTAACAGATACGCAGTATTTT
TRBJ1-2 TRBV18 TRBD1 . CASSRAPGTGIGYTF TGTGCCAGCTCACGGGCCCCTGGGACAGGCATTGGCTACACCTTC
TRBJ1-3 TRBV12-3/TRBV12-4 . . CASSHLTGSGNTIYF TGTGCCAGCAGTCACCTGACAGGTTCTGGAAACACCATATATTTT
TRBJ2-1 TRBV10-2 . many CASSLTSPEYNEQFF TGCGCCAGCAGCTTAACTAGCCCCGAATACAATGAGCAGTTCTTC
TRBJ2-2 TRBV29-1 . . CSVRWGNTGELFF TGCAGCGTTCGTTGGGGGAACACCGGGGAGCTGTTTTTT
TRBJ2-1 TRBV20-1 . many CSARGGADQTYNEQFF TGCAGTGCTAGAGGAGGAGCCGACCAAACCTACAATGAGCAGTTCTTC
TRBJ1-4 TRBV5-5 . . CASSLNGGFREKLFF TGTGCCAGCAGCTTGAATGGGGGCTTTCGAGAAAAACTGTTTTTT
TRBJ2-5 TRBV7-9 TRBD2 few CASRIAGSETQYF TGTGCCAGCAGGATAGCGGGATCTGAGACCCAGTACTTC
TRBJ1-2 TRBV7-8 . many CASSLRVGDGRGYTF TGTGCCAGCAGCTTAAGAGTAGGGGACGGGCGGGGCTACACCTTC
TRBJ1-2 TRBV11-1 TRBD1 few CASSLERTTGDYGYTF TGTGCCAGCAGCTTAGAACGAACGACAGGGGACTATGGCTACACCTTC